A selection of T cell receptor beta chains follows, all from one sample in a study of T cell changes during pregnancy in multiple sclerosis. Repertoires were generated with immunoSEQ multiplex PCR, while TCRdb's copy carries only in-frame clones and drops some. The sample contains about 76,000 clones, just under 95% of which appear only once. Source: peripheral blood, taken after pregnancy. Every receptor here comes from a female donor in good health, enrolled as a control in a pregnancy study. CDR3s include the opening cysteine and the closing phenylalanine or tryptophan. D genes are given only for firm matches. Clone size is shown for a subset of rows, as once, few, many or a class of expanded clone.

>TRBD1|.|TRBJ2-2|TRBV19
TGTGCCAGTAGTGTTTGGCAGGGGGCTGCCGGGGAGCTGTTTTTT
CASSVWQGAAGELFF
>TRBD1|.|TRBJ1-4|TRBV7-6
TGTGCCAGCAGCCTCACCGGGGACAGAGTTTCCGAAAAACTGTTTTTT
CASSLTGDRVSEKLFF
>.|.|TRBJ2-7|TRBV7-2
TGTGCCAGCAGCCTCAGGACTATATACGAGCAGTACTTC
CASSLRTIYEQYF
>TRBD1|.|TRBJ2-1|TRBV19
TGTGCCACCACGACAGGGGGCTACAATGAGCAGTTCTTC
CATTTGGYNEQFF
>.|.|TRBJ2-1|TRBV10-2
TGCGCCAGCAGTGTTCACGGGTACAATGAGCAGTTCTTC
CASSVHGYNEQFF
>.|.|TRBJ1-1|TRBV7-9
TGTGCCAGCAGCTTAGTTCAGGGAGGAACTGAAGCTTTCTTT
CASSLVQGGTEAFF
>.|.|TRBJ1-2|TRBV10-3
TGTGCCATCAGTGAGTGGGCAGCAACTAACTATGGCTACACCTTC
CAISEWAATNYGYTF
>.|.|TRBJ1-4|TRBV30
TGTGCCTGGATGAGCGTTTCTAATGAAAAACTGTTTTTT
CAWMSVSNEKLFF
>.|.|TRBJ1-1|TRBV5-6
TGTGCCAGCAGCTTGAATCCCAGTATGAACACTGAAGCTTTCTTT
CASSLNPSMNTEAFF
>.|.|TRBJ2-7|TRBV4-2
TGTGCCAGCAGCCAAGATTGGCCAGCGGCAACCTACGAGCAGTACTTC
CASSQDWPAATYEQYF
>.|few|TRBJ1-1|TRBV27
TGTGCCACCATCTTCGGAGGATACACTGAAGCTTTCTTT
CATIFGGYTEAFF
>TRBD2|.|TRBJ2-5|TRBV6-1
TGTGCCAGCAGTGAGGAGGACGGGGGGGCAAAGACCCAGTACTTC
CASSEEDGGAKTQYF
>.|.|TRBJ2-1|TRBV7-2
TGTGCCAGCAGCTTAGGGCCGAGGGGGAATGAGCAGTTCTTC
CASSLGPRGNEQFF
>TRBD1|.|TRBJ2-3|TRBV2
TGTGCCAGCAGTAGGGACAGGGAAGAGACAGATACGCAGTATTTT
CASSRDREETDTQYF
>TRBD1|.|TRBJ1-5|TRBV5-6
TGTGCCAGCAGCTTAGGGGGCTTGGATCAGCCCCAGCATTTT
CASSLGGLDQPQHF
>TRBD1|.|TRBJ2-7|TRBV5-5
TGTGCCAGCAGCTTGGCCGGGGGACAGGGAAGAGGAAGCTACGAGCAGTACTTC
CASSLAGGQGRGSYEQYF
>.|.|TRBJ2-3|TRBV9
TGTGCCAGCAGCGTACCTCCAGGGAATACGCAGTATTTT
CASSVPPGNTQYF
>TRBD1|.|TRBJ1-3|TRBV6-4
TGTGCCAGCAGCCCAGACAGGGGATACACCATATATTTT
CASSPDRGYTIYF
>TRBD2|.|TRBJ2-1|TRBV5-4
TGTGCCAGCAGCTTCAGCGGGGGGGCCTACAATGAGCAGTTCTTC
CASSFSGGAYNEQFF
>TRBD1|.|TRBJ2-5|TRBV7-7
TGTGCCAGCAGCTTATTACCGGGACAGGGGGCAGGAGAGACCCAGTACTTC
CASSLLPGQGAGETQYF
>.|.|TRBJ1-5|TRBV5-8
TGTGCCAGCAGCTTGGGGCGGTTCCTAAATCAGCCCCAGCATTTT
CASSLGRFLNQPQHF
>.|.|TRBJ2-3|TRBV11-3
TGTGCCAGCAGCATAACAGGGTTGAGAGATACGCAGTATTTT
CASSITGLRDTQYF
>.|.|TRBJ2-3|TRBV4-1
TGCGCCAGCAGCCAAGGGAGGGGGGGGATAGATACGCAGTATTTT
CASSQGRGGIDTQYF
>TRBD1|.|TRBJ1-2|TRBV2
TGTGCCAGCACTGTAATACAGGGGAGCGATGGCTACACCTTC
CASTVIQGSDGYTF
>.|.|TRBJ1-1|TRBV5-1
TGCGCCAGCAGCTTGGTTGGATCAGGGGTGAACACTGAAGCTTTCTTT
CASSLVGSGVNTEAFF
>.|.|TRBJ1-3|TRBV9
TGTGCCAGCAGCGTAGAGGGGGTAAAAAACACCATATATTTT
CASSVEGVKNTIYF
>.|.|TRBJ2-3|TRBV7-2
TGTGCCAGCAGCTTAGGGACTTTCACAGATACGCAGTATTTT
CASSLGTFTDTQYF
>TRBD2|.|TRBJ2-1|TRBV10-2
TGCGCCAGCAGGGTTAGCGGGGGGGGGCGGGAGCAGTTCTTC
CASRVSGGGREQFF
>TRBD2|once|TRBJ2-1|TRBV6-6
TGTGCCAGCAGTTGGCTCGGGGGGGTGACACACAATGAGCAGTTCTTC
CASSWLGGVTHNEQFF
>TRBD1|.|TRBJ1-6|TRBV7-3
TGTGCCAGCAGCTTAACCCGGACAGGGGCGGCGAATTCACCCCTCCACTTT
CASSLTRTGAANSPLHF
>.|.|TRBJ2-1|TRBV28
TGTGCCAGCATTAGTGGAGGCCCCGGCAATGAGCAGTTCTTC
CASISGGPGNEQFF
>.|once|TRBJ1-5|TRBV7-2
TGTGCCAGCAGCTTATCAGGGCTTAGGAGCAATCAGCCCCAGCATTTT
CASSLSGLRSNQPQHF
>.|.|TRBJ2-3|TRBV15
TGTGCCACCAGCAGCCCCGGGGGGCAGTATTTT
CATSSPGGQYF
>.|.|TRBJ2-2|TRBV7-9
TGTGCCAGCAGCTCTGGGAGTTTCTACACCGGGGAGCTGTTTTTT
CASSSGSFYTGELFF
>.|.|TRBJ1-4|TRBV15
TGTGCCAGCTCCGTAGATAATGAAAAACTGTTTTTT
CASSVDNEKLFF
>.|.|TRBJ2-7|TRBV29-1
TGCAGCGTTTCTCGGGATTCCTACGAGCAGTACTTC
CSVSRDSYEQYF
>.|.|TRBJ2-2|TRBV6-5
TGTGCCAGCAGTTATACCAGGGTAGTGGCCGGGGAGCTGTTTTTT
CASSYTRVVAGELFF
>.|.|TRBJ2-1|TRBV2
TGTGCCAGCAGTCGACCAGGAAGCTCCTACAATGAGCAGTTCTTC
CASSRPGSSYNEQFF
>.|.|TRBJ2-3|TRBV2
TGTGCCAGCAGTGACCTAGCGAGAAGCACAGATACGCAGTATTTT
CASSDLARSTDTQYF
>.|.|TRBJ2-3|TRBV21-1
TGTGCCAGCAGCAAGCGGACAGGGGGAGGAGATACGCAGTATTTT
CASSKRTGGGDTQYF
>.|few|TRBJ2-1|TRBV6-4
TGTGCCAGCAGTGACGAGGCAGGGGTGGGCTACAATGAGCAGTTCTTC
CASSDEAGVGYNEQFF
>TRBD1|.|TRBJ1-2|TRBV5-1
TGCGCCAGCAGCAATCAGGGGGCGCCGGAAGGCTACACCTTC
CASSNQGAPEGYTF